This T cell receptor (beta chain) was recorded in a study of memory CD4+ T cells and cytomegalovirus serostatus. Findings of the study overall: CD4+ memory repertoires contained about 40% of the roughly 160 reported CMV TCRbeta sequences. A US-trained random forest predicted CMV serostatus with median AUC around 0.9.

The sort gate was single viable CD3+CD4+CD8-CD45RO+ cells for memory CD4+ T cells. Using immunoSEQ multiplex PCR, the repertoire was profiled, and TCRdb retains in-frame clones only, with some absent. The sample lists approximately 47,000 clones; more than 70% were seen once. In germline, CDR1 is MNHEY, CDR2 SMNVEV (reference sequence). V gave up 5 bases and J gave up 4 bases, with 12 bases separating them. There are 14 residues in the CDR3. In the case of this clone: The target antigen is unknown.

Sequencing was done on a sample of memory CD4+ T cells from blood. The receptor was isolated from an adult in good health and CMV-seronegative. V is TRBV27 and J is TRBJ2-4, with D perhaps matching TRBD1 (6 bases). The DNA for the CDR3 is TGTGCCAGCAGTAAAACAGGGTTGAAAAACATTCAGTACTTC. This sequence encodes CASSKTGLKNIQYF.